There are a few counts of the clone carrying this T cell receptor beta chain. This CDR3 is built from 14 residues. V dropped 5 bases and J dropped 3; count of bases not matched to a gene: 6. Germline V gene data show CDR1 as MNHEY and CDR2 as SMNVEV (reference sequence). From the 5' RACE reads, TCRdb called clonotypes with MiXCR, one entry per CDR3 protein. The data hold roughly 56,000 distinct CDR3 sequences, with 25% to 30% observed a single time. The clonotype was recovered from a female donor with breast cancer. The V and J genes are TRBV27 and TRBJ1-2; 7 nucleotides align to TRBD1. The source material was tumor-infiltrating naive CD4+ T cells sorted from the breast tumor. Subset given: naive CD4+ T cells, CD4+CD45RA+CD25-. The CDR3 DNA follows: TGTGCCAGCAGTCACAGGGGAGGCTACTATGGCTACACCTTC. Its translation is CASSHRGGYYGYTF.